This T cell receptor beta chain appears in the sequencing data of a study of cytomegalovirus exposure and HLA in healthy donors (dated by TCRdb to between 2016 and 2019). Broadly, across the study: According to an earlier analysis of a few hundred of the donors, 150 million to 200 million T cells yielded 90 million to 130 million unique TCR beta sequences and 276 Gb of sequence data. An early release that covered more than 550 HLA-typed donors contained about 300 gigabases of sequencing data and about 93 million unique TCR sequences. Of the 350 to 450 genotyped donors, over 80% were placed in the genetic ancestry cluster associated with self-reported Caucasian donors. The study aimed to test whether cataloging public T cell receptors could reveal signatures of past pathogen exposure. The study profiled the T cell repertoires of fewer than 850 subjects by immunosequencing and related them to cytomegalovirus serostatus. Along with the roughly 670-subject first cohort, a separate validation cohort of about 110 different subjects was used. High-throughput TCR immunosequencing, statistical association of individual TCRs with disease status, and machine learning were combined to predict cytomegalovirus infection status. In a later analysis, previously published TCR beta repertoires from 670 or so donors were re-analyzed and high-resolution HLA genotyping was added so that TCR occurrence patterns could be studied. Rather than using new phenotypic data, the later analysis identified candidate immune exposures from TCR beta sequences and from how often those sequences occurred across donors. To decide whether each TCR beta V gene segment behaved as functional or pseudogenic, an earlier analysis of nearly 600 of the donors relied on high-throughput TCR beta sequencing. Donor age, sex, ethnicity and CMV serostatus were compiled together with the repertoire data. A later genetic analysis used genome-wide SNP genotypes for about 55% of the 666 donors, treating that subset as a discovery cohort. All discovery cohort repertoires had been generated on a single sequencing platform. HLA typing included class I and class II loci at four-digit resolution. The number of typed donors differed by locus: about 629-630 for A, B, C, DRB1 and DQB1; 500 to 550 for DQA1; over 600 for DPA1; and approximately 450 for DPB1. Because of strong linkage in the cohort, four or five DR-DQ haplotypes were treated as single units for association and clustering. On average, roughly 240,000 unique TCR beta nucleotide sequences were sequenced per donor among fewer than 500 genotyped donors of the cohort, with roughly 18% of those sequences being non-productive.

The library was generated by the immunoSEQ multiplex PCR assay. For the multiplex PCR, a mixture combining 60 forward primers for TCR Vbeta segments and 13 reverse primers for TCR Jbeta segments was used. A multiplex PCR assay on genomic DNA amplified the CDR3 region of rearranged TCR beta genes. The amplified TCR beta libraries were sequenced on the Illumina HiSeq System as 87-base-pair reads. The study's own analysis went as follows. A later analysis tallied roughly 78 million unique TCR beta chains across the 666 repertoires, and some 12 million of those chains were shared by two or more donors. To remove PCR and sequencing errors, raw reads were error-corrected and collapsed into unique sequences using a nearest-neighbor algorithm that merged closely related sequences. Alignment of CDR3 sequences to IMGT reference sequences was used to assign V, D and J gene segments. For a sequence to be retained, a match of at least six nucleotides was required to both a V gene segment and a J gene segment. A rearrangement was called productive if the CDR3 had no stop codons and remained in frame with V and J, and every other rearrangement was called non-productive. CDR3 was defined according to IMGT convention as the region running from the second conserved V-encoded cysteine to the conserved J-encoded phenylalanine. The earlier analysis of 587 of the donors excluded sequences that lacked an unambiguous match to a single V gene segment. In an earlier analysis of 587 of the donors, V segments were called functional above 56.7% productive rearrangements and were called segregating when the between-donor standard deviation exceeded 5%. A statistical classification framework was built for diagnosing cytomegalovirus status from the catalog of TCR beta chain sequences. In a later analysis, TCR nucleotide sequences were compared against IMGT/GENE-DB human TR gene sequences so that V and J genes could be assigned. A later analysis assigned CDR3 sequences and most-parsimonious VDJ recombination scenarios with the TCRdist pipeline. In a later analysis, each TCR beta chain was defined by its CDR3 amino acid sequence together with its V-gene family, and reads without a unique V-gene family were excluded. To address suspected cross-contamination and a sequencing artifact, a later analysis removed under 600 highly shared, low-generation-probability nucleotide sequences. In a later analysis, a clonal expansion index for each public chain was calculated from normalized within-repertoire ranks of inferred template counts. Generation probabilities in a later analysis came from a VDJ recombination model fitted to out-of-frame rearrangements, and those results were checked against IGoR. A later analysis scored TCR-TCR, TCR-HLA and TCR-CMV co-occurrence with hypergeometric tests, applying a repertoire-size bias correction to TCR pairs. In a later analysis, false discovery rates were estimated by permuting HLA or CMV assignments 20 times. In a later analysis, co-occurring TCRs were grouped using DBSCAN, and TCRdist sequence similarity was added for clustering within HLA-allele-positive subsets. For co-occurrence clustering, repertoires with fewer than 30,000 or more than 120,000 public chains were excluded, along with five repertoires with anomalous nucleotide sharing. In TCRdb, the immuneACCESS table is reduced to in-frame sequences with V and J assigned. These tables do not hold every clone; where another copy was compared, an unresolved V gene accounts for under half, and the others remain unexplained. V and J calls and clone size are those listed in that table; D and trimming were worked out from the DNA. This sample comprises about 110,000 clones, over 65% of them detected only once. Of the sample, around 3.9% is held by the ten largest clones.

What the work shows at the level of the full study, not this receptor alone: A later analysis associated 16,951 TCR beta sequences with specific HLA alleles at a false discovery rate of 0.05. Correlated functional status among segregating V segments might reflect linkage disequilibrium, but an unknown experimental factor could not be ruled out. According to a later analysis, most CMV-associated TCR beta chains appeared to be HLA-restricted, and the HLA associations seemed to be driven largely by CMV exposure. In vitro tests confirmed that three of the cytomegalovirus-associated TCR beta chains recognize cytomegalovirus antigens. Several of the top co-occurrence clusters appeared to be linked to parvovirus B19, influenza, CMV and Epstein-Barr virus, according to a later analysis. Because counts were too low, seventeen rarely observed V segments, including chromosome 9 orphons, were excluded from the earlier analysis of some 590 of the donors. Assigning TCR associations to individual alleles was difficult when HLA alleles, especially DR and DQ, strongly co-occurred. The 87-base-pair reads could not distinguish some IMGT-functional V segments, including TRBV6-2 and TRBV6-3, so those segments were excluded. Sequencing depth was assumed to be roughly uniform across donors in the presence/absence analyses, though that assumption may not hold. The study listed 164 TCR beta chains as associated with cytomegalovirus. A later analysis found that TCR association rates varied across HLA loci, with DRB1 alleles showing the most associated TCRs and HLA-C alleles the fewest. It was suggested by the authors that the approach could potentially be generalized to other disease states and immunological phenotypes. In both the original and validation cohorts, the classifier was reported to diagnose cytomegalovirus status with high specificity and sensitivity. Because HLA typing was unavailable for some donors at each locus, only the typed subset was used in association tests. This cohort had only TCR beta chains sequenced, and the lack of alpha or paired-chain data limited which features could be detected. A cluster of highly shared sequence variants was judged likely to be a technical artifact of the sequencing pipeline. In an earlier analysis of approximately 590 of the donors, most TCR beta V segments appeared in productive rearrangements about 87% or about 30% of the time, broadly matching IMGT annotations. In a later analysis, HLA-associated TCR beta chains were found to be more clonally expanded and to have lower generation probabilities than equally common non-associated chains. A later genetic analysis reported fewer N-insertions in productive TCRs among donors in an Asian-associated ancestry cluster than the roughly 640-donor mean. A further reported finding was that TCR beta sequences accurately predicted the HLA-A and HLA-B alleles for most subjects in the first cohort. In a later genetic analysis, a missense DCLRE1C variant was associated with V-gene and J-gene trimming of TCR beta chains, and the association was replicated in an independent cohort. Most TCR sequences were observed very rarely across donors, whereas some public TCRs were present in many individuals. Immune exposure information for the cohort was limited to CMV serostatus.

CDR1 and CDR2 were assigned from the germline V gene as KGHSH and LQKENI. V sheds 0 bases and J sheds 4 bases, leaving 12 bases between their ends. Its CDR3 holds 16 amino acids, cysteine through phenylalanine. Only the CDR3 part of the read is kept: 48 bases, read in frame from the first base. The cohort comprised fewer than 750 healthy bone marrow donors. At the time of sampling, all cohort members were nominally healthy, though unrecorded immune exposures were likely present. The donor was CMV seropositive and was included in the group of 300 or so seropositive cohort members. A peripheral blood sample was provided by each donor, and peripheral blood mononuclear cells were used for TCR beta sequencing. Genomic DNA extraction from the blood cell samples was performed with the Qiagen DNeasy Blood Extraction Kit. This clone appeared a few times. The antigen it recognizes is unknown. Per-base quality was not reported, and no clone a single base away is much larger than it.

The receptor's source is a woman between 35 and 50 years old in good health and CMV-seropositive. This chain is built from TRBV18 and TRBJ2-2; no D segment can be confidently identified. Sequenced: PBMCs. In nucleotide form, the sequence is TGTGCCAGCTCACCACCCTTACTTCCTACCACCGGGGAGCTGTTTTTT. The encoded protein is CASSPPLLPTTGELFF.